This is a list of T cell receptor beta chains from one sample in a study of OX40 agonist ivuxolimab in advanced cancers. TCRdb keeps only in-frame clones here, not all; method: immunoSEQ multiplex PCR. The sample includes more than 45,000 clones, around 82% of them seen just once. The specimen comprised CD4+ or CD8+ T cells sorted from blood, sampled in a trial of the OX40 agonist ivuxolimab. All receptors derive from an adult with an advanced solid tumor such as melanoma, head and neck, liver or kidney cancer. Both conserved end residues are part of each CDR3. Each record gives: D gene, clone size, V gene, J gene, CDR3 DNA, CDR3 protein. The D gene is left open where the match is weak. Some rows mark clone size as missing; the rest say once, few, many or name a class of expanded clone.

>TRBD2|-|TRBV5-6|TRBJ2-3
TGTGCCAGCAGGCGACTAGCGGAAAGTAGCACAGATACGCAGTATTTT
CASRRLAESSTDTQYF
>TRBD2|-|TRBV19|TRBJ2-1
TGTGCCAGTAGTATTAGGGGAACTAGCGGGATTTACAATGAGCAGTTCTTC
CASSIRGTSGIYNEQFF
>TRBD2|once|TRBV19|TRBJ2-3
TGTGCCAGTGGGCAACTAGCGGGAGGGAGGGGGACAGATACGCAGTATTTT
CASGQLAGGRGTDTQYF
>TRBD1|-|TRBV7-9|TRBJ1-1
TGTGCCAGCAGCTTAGGTAGGGGACAGGGATCTGAAGCTTTCTTT
CASSLGRGQGSEAFF
>TRBD1|-|TRBV5-6|TRBJ2-4
TGTGCCAGCAGCTTTCCCGGGACAGTACCTAACATTCAGTACTTC
CASSFPGTVPNIQYF
>-|-|TRBV19|TRBJ2-3
TGTGCCAGTAGTATTTTGGCAGGTGGGACAGATACGCAGTATTTT
CASSILAGGTDTQYF
>-|-|TRBV6-1|TRBJ2-3
TGTGCCAGCGTTGTAATCGATACGCAGTATTTT
CASVVIDTQYF
>-|-|TRBV28|TRBJ2-5
TGTGCCAGCAGTTTTAGCGTACTGAGTGAAGACCAGTACTTC
CASSFSVLSEDQYF
>-|-|TRBV29-1|TRBJ2-7
TGCAGCGTTGAAATAATCAGACGGGGCGAGCAGTACTTC
CSVEIIRRGEQYF
>TRBD2|-|TRBV5-1|TRBJ2-1
TGCGCCAGCAGCTGGGGACTAGCGGGCCTCAATGAGCAGTTCTTC
CASSWGLAGLNEQFF
>TRBD2|-|TRBV29-1|TRBJ2-7
TGCAGCGTTGAGATGCTAGCGGGGGCCTCCTACGAGCAGTACTTC
CSVEMLAGASYEQYF
>TRBD2|-|TRBV5-1|TRBJ2-1
TGCGCCAGCAGCCAAACTAGCGGGAGGGCCAATGAGCAGTTCTTC
CASSQTSGRANEQFF
>TRBD2|-|TRBV19|TRBJ2-3
TGTGCCAGTACCCCAGGCTTTCGGACTAGCGGGAGTGACGAGGGGGCAGATACGCAGTATTTT
CASTPGFRTSGSDEGADTQYF
>-|-|TRBV4-3|TRBJ2-1
TGCGCCAGCAGCCAAGAGAGTGGGGTAGGGGGACGGCCCGCATTTGAGCAGTTCTTC
CASSQESGVGGRPAFEQFF
>-|-|TRBV19|TRBJ2-3
TGTGCCAGTAGTACGTCCTCTGGCACAGATACGCAGTATTTT
CASSTSSGTDTQYF
>-|-|TRBV19|TRBJ1-5
TGTGCCAGTAGGGTCGACGGGAACAATCAGCCCCAGCATTTT
CASRVDGNNQPQHF
>-|-|TRBV7-3|TRBJ2-3
TGTGCCAGCAGCTTAGGTTTGCAGGGCGGGTCCGATACGCAGTATTTT
CASSLGLQGGSDTQYF
>TRBD1|-|TRBV2|TRBJ1-4
TGTGCCAGCTTCCGGGACAGGGGGCTTGAAAAACTGTTTTTT
CASFRDRGLEKLFF
>-|-|TRBV18|TRBJ2-2
TGTGCCAGCTCTCAAGAGGGGACATTCACCGGGGAGCTGTTTTTT
CASSQEGTFTGELFF
>-|once|TRBV5-1|TRBJ2-1
TGCGCCAGCAGCCACACACACGAAGGGAATGAGCAGTTCTTC
CASSHTHEGNEQFF
>TRBD2|-|TRBV7-9|TRBJ2-7
TGTGCCAGCAGCTTACCGGGACTAGATGGCTCCTACGAGCAGTACTTC
CASSLPGLDGSYEQYF
>TRBD2|-|TRBV25-1|TRBJ2-5
TGTGCCAGCAGTGGAGATGGGAGGGGACAGACCCAGTACTTC
CASSGDGRGQTQYF
>-|once|TRBV7-2|TRBJ2-5
TGTGCCAGCAGCTTAGGGGCGAACCACGAGACCCAGTACTTC
CASSLGANHETQYF
>TRBD2|-|TRBV2|TRBJ2-3
TGTGCCAGTCCCGAAATAGCGGGGGGCACAGATACGCAGTATTTT
CASPEIAGGTDTQYF
>-|-|TRBV20-1|TRBJ1-2
TGCAGTGCTAGAGAGCGGAGCTACACCTTC
CSARERSYTF
>TRBD1|once|TRBV19|TRBJ1-5
TGTGCCAGTAGTGCACGGACAGGGATTAATCAGCCCCAGCATTTT
CASSARTGINQPQHF
>TRBD2|-|TRBV6-1|TRBJ2-1
TGTGCCAGCAGTGATGGACTAGCGGGAGTAAACAATGAGCAGTTCTTC
CASSDGLAGVNNEQFF
>-|-|TRBV5-5|TRBJ2-3
TGTGCCAGCAGCCACCTTTTCCGGGACCGGGTAACCACAGATACGCAGTATTTT
CASSHLFRDRVTTDTQYF
>-|-|TRBV5-1|TRBJ2-2
TGCGCCAGCAGCGACACAGGATTAAACACCGGGGAGCTGTTTTTT
CASSDTGLNTGELFF
>-|-|TRBV4-3|TRBJ2-7
TGCGCCAGCAGCCAAACAACCGGGTTTACCTACGAGCAGTACTTC
CASSQTTGFTYEQYF
>-|-|TRBV19|TRBJ2-3
TGTGCCAGTAGGGCGGTAGCAGATACGCAGTATTTT
CASRAVADTQYF
>-|-|TRBV28|TRBJ2-7
TGTGCCAGACCACCCGGAGTTTACGAGCAGTACTTC
CARPPGVYEQYF
>TRBD2|once|TRBV11-1|TRBJ2-5
TGTGCCAGCAGCTTCCGACTAGCAGGGGAGACCCAGTACTTC
CASSFRLAGETQYF
>-|-|TRBV13|TRBJ2-5
TGTGCCAGCAAAGCGACTAGTAGGTACCAAGAGACCCAGTACTTC
CASKATSRYQETQYF
>TRBD1|many|TRBV29-1|TRBJ1-1
TGCAGCGTTAGGACAGGGTTGGACACTGAAGCTTTCTTT
CSVRTGLDTEAFF
>TRBD2|few|TRBV5-1|TRBJ2-3
TGCGCCAGCAGCCGATCGCTAGCGGGAGATACGCAGTATTTT
CASSRSLAGDTQYF
>-|-|TRBV19|TRBJ2-7
TGTGCCAGTAGTATACCTGGGAGTATTTCCTACGAGCAGTACTTC
CASSIPGSISYEQYF
>TRBD2|-|TRBV7-2|TRBJ2-3
TGTGCCAGCAGCTTAAGGACTAGCGGCACAGATACGCAGTATTTT
CASSLRTSGTDTQYF
>-|-|TRBV5-8|TRBJ1-6
TGTGCCAGCAGCCGAACTAAAAATTCACCCCTCCACTTT
CASSRTKNSPLHF
>TRBD2|-|TRBV27|TRBJ2-3
TGTGCCAGCAGTTTTGGTCGCGGGAGACGATCAGATACGCAGTATTTT
CASSFGRGRRSDTQYF
>TRBD1|-|TRBV5-1|TRBJ2-3
TGCGCCAGCAGCCCGGGCTTTGGGACAGGGGGCACAGATACGCAGTATTTT
CASSPGFGTGGTDTQYF
>TRBD2|-|TRBV7-6|TRBJ2-5
TGTGCCAGCAGCCGACTAGCTGTGGAGACCCAGTACTTC
CASSRLAVETQYF
>TRBD1|-|TRBV11-1|TRBJ2-2
TGTGCCAGCAGCTCCGCAACAGGGGCCACCGGGGAGCTGTTTTTT
CASSSATGATGELFF
>-|-|TRBV18|TRBJ1-2
TGTGCCAGCTCATCGTCCGGGACCGAAGGTTATGGCTACACCTTC
CASSSSGTEGYGYTF
>TRBD2|once|TRBV7-2|TRBJ2-7
TGTGCCAGCAGCCTAGCGGGCCGCTCCTACGAGCAGTACTTC
CASSLAGRSYEQYF
>-|-|TRBV6-5|TRBJ1-3
TGTGCCAGCAGCGGGACCGCTGGAAACACCATATATTTT
CASSGTAGNTIYF
>TRBD1|-|TRBV6-6|TRBJ2-7
TGTGCCAGCAGGGGGGGGACAGGGCAGAGCGAGCAGTACTTC
CASRGGTGQSEQYF
>TRBD2|-|TRBV10-2|TRBJ2-5
TGCGCCAGCAGTGATACTAGCGGGAGCGTGAAGGAGACCCAGTACTTC
CASSDTSGSVKETQYF
>TRBD2|-|TRBV7-3|TRBJ2-7
TGTGCCAGCAGCTTAGGGGTAGCGGGAGACGAGCAGTACTTC
CASSLGVAGDEQYF
>TRBD1|medium-sized|TRBV19|TRBJ2-3
TGTGCCAGTAGTAGCGGACAGGCCACAGATACGCAGTATTTT
CASSSGQATDTQYF
>-|once|TRBV6-5|TRBJ1-6
TGTGCCAGCAGTTACTCGGGCCGGGGGGATTCACCCCTCCACTTT
CASSYSGRGDSPLHF
>-|-|TRBV19|TRBJ1-5
TGTGCCAGTAGTATAGGCATCAATAGCAATCAGCCCCAGCATTTT
CASSIGINSNQPQHF
>-|-|TRBV19|TRBJ1-5
TGTGCCAGTAGTATAGATTCGCAGGGGAATCAGCCCCAGCATTTT
CASSIDSQGNQPQHF
>-|-|TRBV19|TRBJ1-2
TGTGCCAGTAGTCCCCGGGACACCTTAGCTAACTATGGCTACACCTTC
CASSPRDTLANYGYTF
>-|-|TRBV5-1|TRBJ1-5
TGTGCCAGCAGCTTGGGAGGGTCGGATCAGCCCCAGCATTTT
CASSLGGSDQPQHF
>-|-|TRBV5-1|TRBJ1-1
TGCGCCAGCAGCCTAATGGACACCAACACTGAAGCTTTCTTT
CASSLMDTNTEAFF
>TRBD1|-|TRBV7-8|TRBJ2-1
TGTGCCAGCAGCTTACCGCAGGGACAGGGGAGGGGGAATGAGCAGTTCTTC
CASSLPQGQGRGNEQFF